The T cell receptor beta chain described here comes from a study of shared clonotypes between healthy human individuals. As for the study in general: The study used three CD4 naive, three CD4 memory, two CD8 naive and one CD8 memory plate per donor.

Naive CD8 populations comprised CD45RO-negative cells positively selected for CCR7, excluding terminally differentiated effector memory CD45RA+ cells. The data were produced by immunoSEQ multiplex PCR, yet TCRdb's version contains in-frame clones alone and is incomplete. This sample has some 2.1 million clones, with roughly 94% found just once. V shed 0 bases, J shed 3 bases, and the junction held 6 bases outside the gene matches. Germline values: CDR1 SGHNT, CDR2 YYREEE (reference sequence). This CDR3 region has 17 residues. The chain has TRBV5-4 and TRBJ2-6, with 7 bases identical to TRBD1. The TCR was taken from a man aged 18 to 35 in good health. Specimen: naive CD8+ T cells sorted from blood. CDR3 residues: CASSLDDRVYGANVLTF. DNA for the CDR3: TGTGCCAGCAGCTTGGATGACAGGGTGTATGGGGCCAACGTCCTGACTTTC.